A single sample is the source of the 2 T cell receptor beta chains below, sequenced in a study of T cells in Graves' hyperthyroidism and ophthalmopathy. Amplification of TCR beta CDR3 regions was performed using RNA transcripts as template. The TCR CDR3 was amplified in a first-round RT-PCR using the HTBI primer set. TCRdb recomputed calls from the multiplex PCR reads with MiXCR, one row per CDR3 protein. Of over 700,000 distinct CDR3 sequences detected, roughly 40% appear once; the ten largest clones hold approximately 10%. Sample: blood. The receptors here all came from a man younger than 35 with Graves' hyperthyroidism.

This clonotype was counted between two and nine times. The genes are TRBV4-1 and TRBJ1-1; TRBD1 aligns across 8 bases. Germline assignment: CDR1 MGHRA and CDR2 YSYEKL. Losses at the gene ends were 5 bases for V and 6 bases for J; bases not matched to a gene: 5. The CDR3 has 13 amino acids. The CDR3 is CASSRQGQAEAFF. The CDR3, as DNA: TGCGCCAGCAGCAGACAGGGGCAGGCTGAAGCTTTCTTT.

CDR3 loop: CASSHPGTASYEQYF. CDR3 DNA: TGTGCCAGCAGCCACCCCGGGACTGCGTCCTACGAGCAGTACTTC. The gene calls are TRBV7-9 and TRBJ2-7, with TRBD2 as a possible D gene (6 bases). Germline V gene sequence: CDR1 SEHNR, CDR2 FQNEAQ (reference sequence). With 5 bases removed from V and 1 base from J, the gap between germline ends came to 15 bases. The CDR3 has 15 residues.